The clone carrying this TCR beta chain was counted a few times. This sample is part of a study of T-cell memory formation after mild COVID-19. TCRdb re-called the 5' RACE reads through MiXCR, storing one row per CDR3 protein. Among around 430,000 distinct CDR3 sequences listed, roughly 15% were seen once. This CDR3 is 15 amino acids long. Trimming cost V 2 bases and J 4 bases, with 13 bases left between them. The sequence was collected from a man aged 18 to 30 who had mild COVID-19 (a few samples of this study predate the infection). Cell type and time point are not known. Sequencing was done on a sample of PBMCs or a T cell subset sorted from them (not recorded which). The chain couples TRBV12-3 or TRBV12-4 to TRBJ2-3, with TRBD2 as a possible D gene (5 bases). The CDR3 reads CASSLSGLGADTQYF. For the CDR3, the DNA is TGTGCCAGCAGTTTATCGGGGTTGGGTGCAGATACGCAGTATTTT.